One and the same sample provided the 26 T cell receptor beta chains below, sequenced in a study of CD8 T cells in ankylosing spondylitis. MiXCR was run by TCRdb on the 5' RACE reads, yielding one entry per CDR3 protein. Of under 300,000 distinct CDR3 sequences listed, 8% to 11% were seen once; the top ten hold about 3%. Sequenced material: blood, either unsorted or a sorted T cell fraction (not recorded which). These receptor sequences come from a male donor with ankylosing spondylitis or in good health (not recorded which).

This clonotype has at least ten counts. The chain joins TRBV5-1 to TRBJ2-7, with 7 bases fitting TRBD1. Trimming at V came to 4 bases and at J to 0 bases, leaving 7 bases not matched to a gene. In germline, CDR1 is SGHRS, CDR2 YFSETQ. CDR3 size: 15 residues. The chain's CDR3 is CASSQPGQTSYEQYF. CDR3 nucleotide sequence: TGCGCCAGCAGCCAACCGGGACAGACCTCCTACGAGCAGTACTTC.

This clonotype was counted at least ten times. The V and J genes are TRBV5-1 and TRBJ2-2, with D possibly being TRBD1 (6 bases). This CDR3 has 15 amino acids. Trimming left V 6 bases short and J 1 base short, with 13 bases between. CDR1 and CDR2 (germline): SGHRS, YFSETQ. In DNA form, the CDR3 reads TGCGCCAGCACCCCCCGGGGACAGAACACCGGGGAGCTGTTTTTT. Amino acid sequence: CASTPRGQNTGELFF.

Of note for this clonotype: A read error is possible here, since a much larger clone lies one base away. The V and J genes are TRBV3-1 and TRBJ2-2; TRBD1 aligns across 8 bases. There are 15 residues in the CDR3. Germline CDR1 reads LGHDT; CDR2 reads YNNKEL (reference sequence). Losses at the gene ends were 2 bases for V and 6 bases for J; bases not matched to a gene: 5. CDR3 protein: CASSQPKQGAGELFF. The CDR3 region has the DNA TGTGCCAGCAGCCAACCCAAACAGGGGGCCGGGGAGCTGTTTTTT.

The CDR3 region has the DNA TGTGCCTGGAGTCCAGCACCGGAGGTTGGCTACACCTTC. Residues: CAWSPAPEVGYTF. This chain uses TRBV30 with TRBJ1-2; the D is unclear. Germline CDR1 GTSNPN, CDR2 SVGIG (reference sequence). The CDR3 covers 13 residues. V lost 2 bases to trimming and J lost 7 bases, with 14 bases between them.

Notes on this clonotype: A much larger clone lies one base from this, so it may be a read error. J is TRBJ2-1 and V is TRBV20-1; D is undetermined. Trimming stripped 0 bases from V and 11 bases from J, with 17 bases between. The CDR3 runs 14 residues. Germline CDR1 is DFQATT and CDR2 is SNEGSKA (reference sequence). CDR3: CSAREPSGVGKQFF. CDR3 DNA sequence: TGCAGTGCTAGAGAACCGTCTGGTGTAGGTAAGCAGTTCTTC.

This clonotype was observed many times. J is TRBJ1-4 and V is TRBV5-1, with a possible D match to TRBD1 (5 bases). The germline V gene has CDR1 SGHRS and CDR2 YFSETQ. The V end lost 3 bases, the J end lost 0 bases, and 12 bases lay between the germline ends. The CDR3 spans 16 residues. The CDR3 sequence is CASSYGTAATNEKLFF. The CDR3 region has the DNA TGCGCCAGCAGCTATGGGACGGCCGCAACTAATGAAAAACTGTTTTTT.

This clonotype was seen more than once but under ten times. The chain recombines TRBV20-1 with TRBJ2-1; possibly TRBD2 for D (6 bases). CDR1 and CDR2 from the germline V gene are DFQATT and SNEGSKA (reference sequence). This CDR3 spans 15 amino acids. The V end was cut by 3 bases, the J end by 8 bases, with 20 bases between. CDR3 in DNA: TGCAGTGCTAGGTCCGGGGATGCGGGGTCGCATGAGCAGTTCTTC. Its protein is CSARSGDAGSHEQFF.

This clonotype was seen ten or more times. This sequence joins TRBV10-3 and TRBJ1-5; 10 bases align to TRBD1. The CDR3 sequence is 15 residues long. Germline values: CDR1 ENHRY, CDR2 SYGVKD. With 0 bases clipped from V and 6 bases from J, the junction kept 2 bases outside the gene matches. The CDR3 region has the DNA TGTGCCATCAGTGAGTCGTGGGACAGGGGTCAGCCCCAGCATTTT. This encodes CAISESWDRGQPQHF.

The table lists this clonotype with many counts. The chain uses TRBV10-3 and TRBJ2-7; D unresolved. This CDR3 is 13 amino acids long. Trimming shortened V by 4 bases and J by 0 bases, and 7 bases separated the two germline ends. The germline V gene has CDR1 ENHRY and CDR2 SYGVKD. CDR3 sequence reads: CAISGSLSYEQYF. CDR3 in DNA: TGTGCCATCAGTGGTTCCCTCTCCTACGAGCAGTACTTC.

This rearrangement joins TRBV10-3 to TRBJ1-4; D is unresolved. The CDR3 consists of 14 residues. CDR1 ENHRY and CDR2 SYGVKD come from the germline V gene. Trimming took off 4 bases at V and 0 bases at J, with 6 bases between the two ends. The CDR3 region has the DNA TGTGCCATCAGTGCATCCACAACTAATGAAAAACTGTTTTTT. Protein: CAISASTTNEKLFF.

This clonotype was detected ten times or more. The chain links TRBV10-3 to TRBJ2-1; D uncertain. The CDR3 loop spans 13 amino acids. Germline values: CDR1 ENHRY, CDR2 SYGVKD. The V gene lost 0 bases and the J gene lost 7 bases, with 7 bases spanning the gap. The CDR3 here is CAISESMENEQFF. The CDR3 coding sequence is TGTGCCATCAGTGAGTCGATGGAAAATGAGCAGTTCTTC.

The CDR3 is CAVEGWNEQFF. CDR3 nucleotides: TGTGCCGTCGAGGGCTGGAATGAGCAGTTCTTC. The chain combines TRBV7-9 with TRBJ2-1; the D gene is possibly TRBD2 (5 bases). V was shortened by 11 bases and J by 7 bases, with 12 bases between the two germline ends. Per germline, CDR1 SEHNR and CDR2 FQNEAQ (reference sequence). The CDR3 covers 11 residues. The full variable domain, rest sourced from reference TRBV7-9 and TRBJ2-1, is DTGVSQNPRHKITKRGQNVTFRCDPISEHNRLYWYRQTLGQGPEFLTYFQNEAQLEKSRLLSDRFSAERPKGSFSTLEIQRTEQGDSAMYLCAVEGWNEQFFGPGTRLTVL.

This clonotype was found many times. The V and J genes are TRBV6-1 and TRBJ1-1; the D gene is possibly TRBD1 (6 bases). Germline V gene sequence: CDR1 MNHNS, CDR2 SASEGT. The ends were cut back, 6 bases at V and 3 bases at J, with 17 bases in the middle. This CDR3 comprises 15 residues. CDR3 region: CASRIQGGGYTEAFF. CDR3 nucleotides: TGTGCCAGCAGGATACAGGGAGGAGGGTACACTGAAGCTTTCTTT.

In its sample, this clonotype was seen many times. The rearrangement links TRBV4-2 to TRBJ1-5; D ambiguous. CDR3 length equals 12 residues. Per the germline V gene, CDR1 is LGHNA and CDR2 is YNFKEQ. The V end was cut by 4 bases, the J end by 4 bases, with 5 bases between. In nucleotides, the CDR3 is TGTGCCAGCAGCCTTACTAATCAGCCCCAGCATTTT. The encoded protein is CASSLTNQPQHF.

This clonotype was found many times. The chain couples TRBV6-2 or TRBV6-3 to TRBJ2-3, with 9 bases fitting TRBD2. The length of the CDR3 is 16 residues. The germline V gene encodes CDR1 MNHEY and CDR2 SVGEGT. Trimming took 0 bases from V and 0 from J; bases not matched to a gene: 1. The CDR3 sequence is CASSYSLAGSTDTQYF. The CDR3 region has the DNA TGTGCCAGCAGTTACTCACTAGCGGGCAGCACAGATACGCAGTATTTT.

This clonotype was seen ten or more times. The chain recombines TRBV6-4 with TRBJ1-1, with D possibly being TRBD1 (5 bases). V dropped 11 bases and J dropped 3 bases, with 19 bases sitting between them. The CDR3 runs to 14 residues. Germline lookup yields CDR1 MRHNA and CDR2 SNTAGT. CDR3 protein: CAARAGTGDTEAFF. CDR3 DNA sequence: TGTGCCGCACGGGCAGGGACCGGGGACACTGAAGCTTTCTTT.

This rearrangement joins TRBV20-1 to TRBJ2-1, with 9 bases identical to TRBD2. Per the germline V gene, CDR1 is DFQATT and CDR2 is SNEGSKA (reference sequence). The CDR3 runs to 15 residues. Trimming removed 5 bases from V and 5 bases from J; junction bases left unmatched: 10. CDR3: CSAAVGSGRNNEQFF. CDR3 coding DNA: TGCAGTGCTGCTGTCGGTAGCGGGAGAAACAATGAGCAGTTCTTC.

This clonotype showed up many times. V and J are TRBV12-3 or TRBV12-4 and TRBJ2-5, with 9 bases that match TRBD1. J was trimmed by 4 bases and V by 6 bases; bases with no gene match: 9. The CDR3 length is 15 residues. CDR3 protein: CASSPRQGDGETQYF. The CDR3 DNA follows: TGTGCCAGCAGCCCCAGACAGGGGGATGGAGAGACCCAGTACTTC.

There are many counts of this clonotype. The chain couples TRBV12-3 or TRBV12-4 to TRBJ2-1; TRBD2 matches at 8 bases. The ends lost 6 bases at V and 5 bases at J; junction bases unmatched: 6. The CDR3 sequence is 14 residues long. Here the CDR3 DNA reads TGTGCCAGCAGAGAGCGGGAGTGGAACAATGAGCAGTTCTTC. Residues: CASREREWNNEQFF.

This clonotype was picked up many times. The chain joins TRBV9 to TRBJ2-7, with a weak D call TRBD2 (5 bases). Trimming pared 10 bases from V and 1 base from J, leaving 15 bases between. CDR1 is SGDLS, CDR2 YYNGEE, per germline. The CDR3 contains 13 residues. CDR3 in DNA: TGTGCCCTCCCGTCGAGGGCGTCCTACGAGCAGTACTTC. This gives the protein CALPSRASYEQYF. Based on the CDR3 plus reference TRBV9 and TRBJ2-7, the full variable domain is DSGVTQTPKHLITATGQRVTLRCSPRSGDLSVYWYQQSLDQGLQFLIQYYNGEERAKGNILERFSAQQFPDLHSELNLSSLELGDSALYFCALPSRASYEQYFGPGTRLTVT.

This clonotype was counted at least ten times. The CDR3 DNA reads TGTGCCAGCAGCCCCGGAGCGGGAGGGCCGTATGAGCAGTTCTTC. Protein sequence: CASSPGAGGPYEQFF. The chain employs TRBV6-4 and TRBJ2-1; 10 bases match TRBD2. The CDR3 loop spans 15 amino acids. CDR1 MRHNA and CDR2 SNTAGT come from the germline V gene. Germline trimming cut 6 bases from V and 8 bases from J; bases unmatched to any gene: 10.

This clonotype was recorded a few times. The chain employs TRBV6-5 and TRBJ2-5, with TRBD2 matching 7 bases. With V trimmed by 2 bases and J by 2 bases, 5 bases remained unmatched. The CDR3 is made up of 15 amino acids. CDR1 MNHEY and CDR2 SVGAGI come from the germline V gene. The CDR3 coding sequence is TGTGCCAGCAGTTACGGGGGGGGGACGCAAGAGACCCAGTACTTC. Its protein product is CASSYGGGTQETQYF.

This clonotype was detected many times. J is TRBJ2-1 and V is TRBV29-1; 13 bases are shared with TRBD2. Trimming at V came to 6 bases and at J to 3 bases, leaving 8 bases not matched to a gene. Germline loops: CDR1 SQVTM, CDR2 ANQGSEA. The CDR3 consists of 16 residues. The CDR3 bases are TGCAGCGTCACCCCGACTAGCGGGGGGATCTACAATGAGCAGTTCTTC. This codes for CSVTPTSGGIYNEQFF.

This clonotype was counted between two and nine times. V and J are TRBV7-2 and TRBJ1-3; the D is unclear. Germline lookup yields CDR1 SGHTA and CDR2 FQGNSA. This CDR3 is 15 amino acids long. V was cut by 5 bases and J by 3 bases, with 14 bases left in between. For the CDR3, the DNA is TGTGCCAGCAGCCTGGACTCTCCTCATGGAAACACCATATATTTT. This gives the protein CASSLDSPHGNTIYF.

Ten or more counts support this clonotype. The chain is built from TRBV3-1 and TRBJ1-5, with D perhaps matching TRBD1 (6 bases). The CDR3 sequence is 15 residues long. Trimming pared 2 bases from V and 3 bases from J, leaving 11 bases between. Germline lookup yields CDR1 LGHDT and CDR2 YNNKEL (reference sequence). The CDR3 loop is CASSQQGTDNQPQHF. The CDR3 DNA follows: TGTGCCAGCAGCCAACAGGGGACGGACAATCAGCCCCAGCATTTT.

This clonotype came up a few times. The chain joins TRBV14 to TRBJ2-1; D remains unclear. Trimming removed 0 bases from V and 0 bases from J, with 12 bases in between. Per the germline V gene, CDR1 is SGHDN and CDR2 is FVKESK. The CDR3 extends over 17 amino acids. CDR3 sequence (DNA): TGTGCCAGCAGCCAAGATCGTGTTGACCGCTCCTACAATGAGCAGTTCTTC. The encoded protein is CASSQDRVDRSYNEQFF.